Shown below are 17 T cell receptor beta chains from a single sample sequenced in a study of T cell repertoires in cytomegalovirus infection. These receptors' targets are unknown. TCRdb re-called the reads through MiXCR, storing one row per CDR3 protein. The sample has 680,000 or so distinct CDR3 sequences; around 30% are singletons. Sequencing used cultured PBMCs, obtained from culture after CMV antigen stimulation. Source of these receptors: a human donor in good health (CMV status not recorded). Some clones in this sample may be carry-over from other donors' samples.

This chain connects TRBV20-1 to TRBJ2-7; the D is unclear. Trimming took off 7 bases at V and 3 bases at J, with 10 bases between the two ends. Germline V gene lookup returns CDR1 DFQATT and CDR2 SNEGSKA (reference sequence). This CDR3 comprises 11 residues. This CDR3 reads CSGQGDYEQYF. DNA of the CDR3: TGCAGTGGCCAAGGAGACTACGAGCAGTACTTC.

This clonotype was counted a few times. J is TRBJ1-2 and V is TRBV10-2, with 7 bases aligning to TRBD1. This CDR3 is 13 amino acids long. Germline assignment: CDR1 WSHSY and CDR2 SAAADI. The V and J ends lost 7 bases and 4 bases, in that order; junction bases with no gene match: 6. The CDR3 region has the DNA TGCGCCAGCACTAGACAGGGAGTCTATGGCTACACCTTC. Protein sequence: CASTRQGVYGYTF.

The chain employs TRBV7-6 and TRBJ2-5; the D gene is possibly TRBD2 (5 bases). Germline values: CDR1 SGHVS, CDR2 FNYEAQ. V lost 5 bases, J lost 3 bases, and 16 bases lay in between. The CDR3 spans 15 residues. CDR3 amino acids: CASSETDLHEETQYF. The CDR3 nucleotides read TGTGCCAGCAGCGAAACGGACTTACACGAAGAGACCCAGTACTTC.

V is TRBV20-1 and J is TRBJ1-6, with D possibly matching TRBD1 (5 bases). Deletions cut 5 bases from V and 10 bases from J, with 18 bases between. CDR3 length: 14 residues. Germline V gives CDR1 DFQATT, CDR2 SNEGSKA (reference sequence). The CDR3 DNA reads TGCAGTGCTGCGGAACGGGGGATTGGGTCACCCCTCCACTTT. It specifies CSAAERGIGSPLHF.

This clonotype was observed once. The J gene is TRBJ1-1, the V gene TRBV19, with D unresolved. The CDR3 is made up of 11 amino acids. Germline V gene lookup returns CDR1 LNHDA and CDR2 SQIVND (reference sequence). The CDR3, as DNA: TGTGTCGCTTTTGATGGCACTGAAGCTTTCTTT. Translating it yields CVAFDGTEAFF.

This clonotype has only a few counts. The V gene is TRBV4-3, the J gene TRBJ2-3; TRBD2 agrees at 8 bases. V lost 3 bases, J lost 3 bases, and 5 bases stayed unmatched. This CDR3 has 15 amino acids. Germline values: CDR1 LGHNA, CDR2 YSLEER. The CDR3 DNA is TGCGCCAGCAGCCACTTAGCGGGATGGACAGATACGCAGTATTTT. Translated: CASSHLAGWTDTQYF.

This chain joins TRBV7-2 and TRBJ1-1; 7 bases align to TRBD1. The length of the CDR3 is 15 residues. Germline V gives CDR1 SGHTA, CDR2 FQGNSA. After removal of 2 bases from V and 0 bases from J, the junction contained 3 bases not matched to a gene. CDR3 sequence (DNA): TGTGCCAGCAGCTTAACCGGGACAGTGAACACTGAAGCTTTCTTT. The encoded protein is CASSLTGTVNTEAFF.

The chain uses TRBV5-1 and TRBJ1-1; tentatively, D is TRBD1 (5 bases). CDR3 length equals 12 residues. The V end lost 4 bases, the J end lost 7 bases, and 11 bases lay between the germline ends. Germline CDR1 and CDR2: SGHRS and YFSETQ. CDR3 coding DNA: TGCGCCAGCAGCACTGGGGGAAGTGAAGCTTTCTTT. It specifies CASSTGGSEAFF.

CDR3 in DNA: TGTGCCAGCAGCTCCCCTCGAATTTTAGGAGAAAAACTGTTTTTT. Residues: CASSSPRILGEKLFF. V usage is TRBV5-8 and J usage is TRBJ1-4; D is ambiguous. Germline-derived CDR1 and CDR2 are SGHTS and YDEGEE. The CDR3 runs 15 residues. V was clipped by 3 bases and J by 8 bases, with 17 bases between them.

This clonotype was seen only a few times. The chain is built from TRBV27 and TRBJ1-1; tentatively, D is TRBD1 (6 bases). With 5 bases removed from V and 4 bases from J, the gap between germline ends came to 23 bases. This CDR3 comprises 17 residues. Germline CDR1 reads MNHEY; CDR2 reads SMNVEV (reference sequence). The DNA for the CDR3 is TGTGCCAGCAGTCCCCTCAGGACCGGGAAGGGGGGCACTGAAGCTTTCTTT. Protein: CASSPLRTGKGGTEAFF.

This clonotype was seen only a few times. This chain connects TRBV7-6 to TRBJ2-1; D might be TRBD1 (5 bases). V was trimmed by 3 bases and J by 6 bases, leaving 9 bases between them. This CDR3 is 13 amino acids long. Germline V CDR1 and CDR2: SGHVS, FNYEAQ. As DNA, the CDR3 is TGTGCCAGCAGCTTTGGTCAGGGCAATGAGCAGTTCTTC. Its protein product is CASSFGQGNEQFF.

The rearrangement joins TRBV3-1 to TRBJ1-2; 11 nucleotides match TRBD1. V lost 3 bases to trimming and J lost 4 bases; unmatched junction nucleotides: 1. The CDR3 runs to 14 residues. Germline CDR1 is LGHDT and CDR2 is YNNKEL (reference sequence). The CDR3 DNA reads as TGTGCCAGCAGCCAGGGGACAGGGGGCTATGGCTACACCTTC. Translating it yields CASSQGTGGYGYTF.

The rearrangement links TRBV12-3 or TRBV12-4 to TRBJ2-7; D possibly corresponds to TRBD1 (5 bases). The CDR3 has 16 residues. Trimming removed 6 bases at V and 0 bases at J, with 18 bases between. The CDR3 sequence is CASSPMGLQSSYEQYF. DNA for the CDR3: TGTGCCAGCAGCCCGATGGGGCTCCAAAGCTCCTACGAGCAGTACTTC.

This clonotype showed up just a few times. V gene TRBV5-4 combines with J gene TRBJ1-1, with no clear D. The CDR3 loop spans 12 amino acids. Germline V gene data show CDR1 as SGHNT and CDR2 as YYREEE (reference sequence). Trimming pared 3 bases from V and 7 bases from J, leaving 10 bases between. In DNA form, the CDR3 reads TGTGCCAGCAGCTCTACGGGGAGTGAAGCTTTCTTT. Encoded protein: CASSSTGSEAFF.

This clonotype occurred many times. V and J are TRBV7-2 and TRBJ1-5; D remains unclear. The germline gives CDR1 SGHTA, CDR2 FQGNSA. The V end lost 1 base, the J end lost 6 bases, and 13 bases lay between the germline ends. The CDR3 sequence is 15 residues long. In nucleotides, the CDR3 is TGTGCCAGCAGCTTAGAGTCTACGGTGGGTCAGCCCCAGCATTTT. This sequence encodes CASSLESTVGQPQHF.

The J gene is TRBJ1-2, the V gene TRBV10-3; tentatively, D is TRBD1 (6 bases). Trimming stripped 10 bases from V and 8 bases from J, with 23 bases between. This CDR3 comprises 14 residues. Germline values: CDR1 ENHRY, CDR2 SYGVKD. The CDR3 reads CATFDRDTQDGYTF. The CDR3 DNA reads TGTGCCACCTTCGATCGGGACACCCAAGACGGCTACACCTTC.

The V call is TRBV19, the J call TRBJ1-1, with 8 bases lining up with TRBD1. The CDR3 covers 14 residues. J lost 6 bases, V lost 5 bases, and 8 bases had no gene match. Germline V gives CDR1 LNHDA, CDR2 SQIVND (reference sequence). The CDR3 DNA sequence: TGTGCCAGTAGTGCCCGACAGGGGAGGGCTGAAGCTTTCTTT. It is translated as CASSARQGRAEAFF.